Shown below are 11 T cell receptor beta chains from a single sample sequenced in a study of T cells in Graves' hyperthyroidism and ophthalmopathy. Authors of the study amplified TCR beta CDR3 regions from RNA transcripts. HTBI primers were used for first-round RT-PCR of the TCR CDR3. TCRdb processed the multiplex PCR reads anew with MiXCR; each CDR3 protein has one entry. This sample has more than 550,000 distinct CDR3 sequences; 15% to 20% occur once, and the top ten carry approximately 15%. The sample was blood. The source of these receptors is a woman between 50 and 59 years old with Graves' hyperthyroidism that later progressed to Graves' ophthalmopathy.

This clonotype occurred many times. The chain has TRBV6-1 and TRBJ1-2, with no clear D. Germline-derived CDR1 and CDR2 are MNHNS and SASEGT. The V and J ends lost 3 bases and 4 bases respectively, with 12 bases between them. The CDR3 is 14 residues long. The CDR3, as DNA: TGTGCCAGCAGTGACTACAGTGGGTCCTATGGCTACACCTTC. It yields the protein CASSDYSGSYGYTF.

The V call is TRBV6-2 or TRBV6-3, the J call TRBJ1-2; possibly TRBD1 for D (6 bases). V lost 0 bases, J lost 4 bases, and 9 bases lay in between. CDR3 length equals 14 residues. Germline CDR1 is MNHEY and CDR2 is SVGEGT. The CDR3 loop reads CASSYSRDTYGYTF. CDR3 nucleotide sequence: TGTGCCAGCAGTTACTCCCGGGACACCTATGGCTACACCTTC.

CDR3 amino acids: CASTRSGSSYEQYF. The CDR3 nucleotides read TGTGCCAGTACCCGGTCAGGGAGCTCCTACGAGCAGTACTTC. The chain has TRBV19 and TRBJ2-7; perhaps D is TRBD1 or TRBD2 (5 bases each). The ends were cut back, 7 bases at V and 0 bases at J, with 13 bases in the middle. CDR1 and CDR2 (germline): LNHDA, SQIVND (reference sequence). CDR3 size: 14 residues.

This clonotype was observed a few times. CDR3 DNA sequence: TGTGCCAGCGAGGCCTACAATGAGCAGTTCTTC. Amino acids: CASEAYNEQFF. The chain couples TRBV6-1 to TRBJ2-1; D unclear. Germline V gene sequence: CDR1 MNHNS, CDR2 SASEGT. V was pared by 8 bases and J by 2 bases, with 4 bases between. The CDR3 runs 11 residues.

Ten or more counts support this clonotype. The chain recombines TRBV2 with TRBJ1-1; D unclear. The CDR3 runs 14 residues. Trimming cost V 9 bases and J 1 base, with 15 bases left between them. Germline V gene data show CDR1 as SNHLY and CDR2 as FYNNEI. The CDR3 nucleotides read TGTGCCAGGACCAAAGAAGGGAAGAACACTGAAGCTTTCTTT. Residues: CARTKEGKNTEAFF.

About this clonotype: This clone may be a read error of a much larger clone one base away. V and J are TRBV3-1 and TRBJ2-5; the D call may be TRBD1 or TRBD2 (5 bases each). With 0 bases removed from V and 7 bases from J, the gap between germline ends came to 15 bases. CDR1 is LGHDT and CDR2 is YNNKEL in the germline V gene (reference sequence). This CDR3 is built from 15 residues. The CDR3 sequence is CASSQDVEGKGTQYF. In nucleotides, the CDR3 is TGTGCCAGCAGCCAAGATGTAGAGGGGAAAGGGACCCAGTACTTC.

This clonotype came up a few times. The rearrangement links TRBV30 to TRBJ2-2; D might be TRBD1 or TRBD2, each matching 6 bases. The CDR3 loop spans 13 amino acids. Germline V gene sequence: CDR1 GTSNPN, CDR2 SVGIG (reference sequence). Trimming pared 2 bases from V and 6 bases from J, leaving 10 bases between. CDR3 nucleotide sequence: TGTGCCTGGAGTCCGGGGGCGTCCGGGGAGCTGTTTTTT. Encoded protein: CAWSPGASGELFF.

This clonotype has only a few counts. The chain uses TRBV5-1 and TRBJ1-2; the match to TRBD1 covers 7 bases. Trimming removed 4 bases from V and 5 bases from J; junction bases left unmatched: 8. The CDR3 runs 14 residues. CDR1 and CDR2 from the germline V gene are SGHRS and YFSETQ. CDR3 region: CASSGDSNPYGYTF. CDR3 sequence (DNA): TGCGCCAGCAGCGGGGACAGTAATCCATATGGCTACACCTTC.

This clonotype was seen more than once but under ten times. The chain employs TRBV19 and TRBJ1-1, with a possible D match to TRBD1 (6 bases). Trimming shortened V by 1 base and J by 4 bases, and 13 bases separated the two germline ends. CDR3 length: 15 residues. Germline-derived CDR1 and CDR2 are LNHDA and SQIVND (reference sequence). This chain's CDR3 is CASSIGGGITTEAFF. The CDR3 DNA reads as TGTGCCAGTAGTATAGGAGGGGGAATCACCACTGAAGCTTTCTTT.

This clonotype was picked up a small number of times. The chain recombines TRBV12-3 or TRBV12-4 with TRBJ2-6, with D possibly matching TRBD2 (6 bases). The CDR3 extends over 16 amino acids. Trimming shortened V by 3 bases and J by 4 bases, and 13 bases separated the two germline ends. As DNA, the CDR3 is TGTGCCAGCAGTTTCCGGAGGGTATCAGGGGCCAACGTCCTGACTTTC. It specifies CASSFRRVSGANVLTF.

CDR3 sequence: CASSLGGEVLFF. CDR3 bases: TGTGCCAGCAGCTTAGGGGGAGAGGTACTGTTTTTT. The chain couples TRBV5-8 to TRBJ1-4; a possible D gene is TRBD1 (6 bases). Looked up from germline, CDR1 is SGHTS and CDR2 is YDEGEE. Trimming took 2 bases from V and 13 from J, leaving 12 bases between them. This CDR3 is built from 12 residues.